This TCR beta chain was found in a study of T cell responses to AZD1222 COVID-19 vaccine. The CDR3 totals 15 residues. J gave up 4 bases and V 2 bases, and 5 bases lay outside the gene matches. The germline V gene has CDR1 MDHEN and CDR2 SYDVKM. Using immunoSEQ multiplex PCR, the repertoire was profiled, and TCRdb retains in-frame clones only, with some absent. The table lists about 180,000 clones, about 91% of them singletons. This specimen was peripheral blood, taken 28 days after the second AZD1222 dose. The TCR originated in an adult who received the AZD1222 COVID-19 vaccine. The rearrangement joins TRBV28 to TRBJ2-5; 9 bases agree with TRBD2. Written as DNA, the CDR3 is TGTGCCAGCAGTTTAAACCTAGCGGGGAGAGAGACCCAGTACTTC. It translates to CASSLNLAGRETQYF.